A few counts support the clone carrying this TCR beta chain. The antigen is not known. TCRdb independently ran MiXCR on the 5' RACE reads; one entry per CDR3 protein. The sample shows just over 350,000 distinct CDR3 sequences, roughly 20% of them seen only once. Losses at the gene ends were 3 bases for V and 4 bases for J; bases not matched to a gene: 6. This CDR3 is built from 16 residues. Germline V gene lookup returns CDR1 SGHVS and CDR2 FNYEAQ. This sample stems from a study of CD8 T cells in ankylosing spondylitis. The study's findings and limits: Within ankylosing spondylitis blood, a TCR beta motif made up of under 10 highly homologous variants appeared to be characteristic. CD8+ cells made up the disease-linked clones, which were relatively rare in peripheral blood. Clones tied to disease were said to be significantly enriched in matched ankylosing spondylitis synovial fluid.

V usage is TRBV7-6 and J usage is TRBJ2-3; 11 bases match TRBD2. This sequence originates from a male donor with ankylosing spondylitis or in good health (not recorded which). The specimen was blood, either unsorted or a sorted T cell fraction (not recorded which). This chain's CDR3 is CASSFSSGGWPDTQYF. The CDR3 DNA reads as TGTGCCAGCAGCTTCTCTAGCGGGGGGTGGCCAGATACGCAGTATTTT.